This TCR beta chain was observed in a study of T cell responses to AZD1222 COVID-19 vaccine. Notes on the study in general: Only a handful of individuals given AZD1222 were seropositive at baseline. Vaccine-associated CD4 TCRs ranged over spike, dominating at 160-218 and 743-854. In all cases, repertoires were sampled only after the peak T cell response. Unmutated variant regions reportedly attract nearly half of all spike-specific TCRs.

As for this clone: Its antigen remains unidentified.

Germline-derived CDR1 and CDR2 are SNHLY and FYNNEI. V lost 7 bases to trimming and J lost 7 bases; unmatched junction nucleotides: 8. CDR3 length equals 15 residues. Profiled with immunoSEQ multiplex PCR; TCRdb holds only in-frame clones, not every one. The sample includes under 150,000 clones, 85% to 90% of them seen just once. The chain recombines TRBV2 with TRBJ1-6; 9 bases are a match to TRBD1. The material was peripheral blood, obtained 28 days after the second AZD1222 dose. This TCR was sampled from an adult who received the AZD1222 COVID-19 vaccine. The chain's CDR3 is CASTNRGLENSPLHF. The CDR3 DNA is TGTGCCAGCACAAACAGGGGGCTAGAAAATTCACCCCTCCACTTT. Full variable domain (remainder filled in from reference TRBV2 and TRBJ1-6): EPEVTQTPSHQVTQMGQEVILRCVPISNHLYFYWYRQILGQKVEFLVSFYNNEISEKSEIFDDQFSVERPDGSNFTLKIRSTKLEDSAMYFCASTNRGLENSPLHFGNGTRLTVT.